This T cell receptor (beta chain) was sequenced during a study of T cells in Graves' hyperthyroidism and ophthalmopathy. Each diagnosis was grounded in clinical symptoms, serum thyroxine and TRAb, thyroid ultrasound, and orbital computed tomography. PBMCs stemmed from under 11 ml fresh peripheral blood. This clonotype appeared many times. Its antigen remains unknown. Overall study results and limits: Most clonotypes expanded in the thyroid (above 0.001) were also present in blood.

Amplification targeted TCR beta CDR3 regions from RNA transcripts. During a first-round RT-PCR of the TCR CDR3, the HTBI primer set was used. Each CDR3 protein is one row after TCRdb ran MiXCR on the multiplex PCR reads. The sample contains around 520,000 distinct CDR3 sequences, around 22% of which appear only once. V was pared by 1 base and J by 1 base, with 10 bases between. The CDR3 is made up of 15 amino acids. Germline V gives CDR1 SGHAT, CDR2 FQNNGV. The origin of this receptor is a woman in her twenties or thirties with Graves' ophthalmopathy. The chain couples TRBV11-2 to TRBJ1-1; D call uncertain. The sequenced sample consisted of blood. The CDR3 coding sequence is TGTGCCAGCAGCTTAGGTCTTAGCGAGAACACTGAAGCTTTCTTT. This codes for CASSLGLSENTEAFF.